This T cell receptor (beta chain) was retrieved from a study of T cells after posttransplantation cyclophosphamide. Whole-study results and caveats: Blood and skin or GI T cell repertoires showed limited TRB overlap. TRB clonality was highly associated with recipient CMV seropositivity and reactivation.

The assay was immunoSEQ multiplex PCR, and TCRdb's table has in-frame clones only and misses some. Of 6,000 to 7,500 clones listed, approximately 94% were seen once; the top ten hold around 4.5%. Points on this clone: Its antigen is not known.

Busulfan-fludarabine conditioning, marrow transplant, and cyclophosphamide on days +3 and +4 were administered. The V and J ends lost 10 bases and 5 bases, in that order; junction bases with no gene match: 6. Looked up from germline, CDR1 is ENHRY and CDR2 is SYGVKD. This CDR3 has 13 amino acids. Sequences were derived from CD8+ T cells sorted from blood, sampled after allogeneic stem cell transplant with posttransplant cyclophosphamide. This sequence was found in a male patient aged 60 to 75 who received an allogeneic stem cell transplant from a related donor and was CMV-positive. Some of these T cells may belong to the graft donor. The chain employs TRBV10-3 and TRBJ1-5; 9 bases match TRBD1. Here the CDR3 DNA reads TGTGCCACCCTGGGACAGGGTGATCAGCCCCAGCATTTT. Protein product: CATLGQGDQPQHF.